Listed below are T cell receptor beta chains from one sample, sequenced in a study of T-cell reconstitution after alpha-beta-depleted transplantation in children. In TCRdb, the PCR reads were re-called with MiXCR into one record per CDR3 protein. The sample has 85,000 to 120,000 distinct CDR3 sequences, 5% to 6% seen once. The sample was PBMCs, mostly from graft donor cells, taken 60 days after TCRalphabeta/CD19-depleted stem cell transplant. The source of these receptors is a female patient aged 2 to 10 who had a stem cell transplant for Fanconi anemia, so the T cells may come from the graft donor. Both conserved end residues are part of each CDR3. Fields, in order: clone size, D gene, V gene, CDR3 length, J gene, CDR3 DNA, CDR3 protein. A D gene is named only where the DNA matches it firmly. Where a row states a size, it is once, few, many or the class of an expanded clone; other rows omit it.

few	NA	TRBV6-5	14	TRBJ2-2	TGTGCCAGCAGATACTGGGGGGACACCGGGGAGCTGTTTTTT	CASRYWGDTGELFF
NA	NA	TRBV19	14	TRBJ1-1	TGTGCCAGTAGTGTTACAGGTCTTTACACTGAAGCTTTCTTT	CASSVTGLYTEAFF
NA	NA	TRBV28	15	TRBJ1-6	TGTGCCAGCAGTTTTTCGCGGGGCTATAATTCACCCCTCCACTTT	CASSFSRGYNSPLHF
NA	NA	TRBV5-1	17	TRBJ2-1	TGCGCCAGCAGCTTGCGAGCGGGTCCGTACCTTGCCAATGAGCAGTTCTTC	CASSLRAGPYLANEQFF
many	TRBD2	TRBV29-1	14	TRBJ2-5	TGCAGCGTTGAAGGGACTAGCGGTAAAGAGACCCAGTACTTC	CSVEGTSGKETQYF
many	NA	TRBV20-1	13	TRBJ1-4	TGCAGTGCTAAAGTGGGGGTGAATGAAAAACTGTTTTTT	CSAKVGVNEKLFF
many	NA	TRBV24-1	15	TRBJ2-7	TGTGCCACCAGTGAGAGACTCCTCAACCCCTACGAGCAGTACTTC	CATSERLLNPYEQYF
many	NA	TRBV3-1	12	TRBJ2-1	TGTGCCAGCAGCCCAACCTGGGGTGAGCAGTTCTTC	CASSPTWGEQFF
NA	NA	TRBV29-1	14	TRBJ2-3	TGCAGCGTTATGGGGGGGGCAGGGTGGGATACGCAGTATTTT	CSVMGGAGWDTQYF
NA	NA	TRBV24-1	11	TRBJ2-3	TGTGCCACCAGTGATTTCGATACGCAGTATTTT	CATSDFDTQYF
NA	NA	TRBV28	14	TRBJ1-5	TGTGCCAGCAGTTCCCCGGACAGTCTTTGGCCCCAGCATTTT	CASSSPDSLWPQHF
NA	TRBD1	TRBV19	14	TRBJ1-1	TGTGCCAGTACCCACCAGGGGGCAGGGGGCGAAGCTTTCTTT	CASTHQGAGGEAFF
many	TRBD1	TRBV10-3	15	TRBJ2-7	TGTGCCATCAGTGATTCGGGGACAGGGGACTACGAGCAGTACTTC	CAISDSGTGDYEQYF
many	TRBD2	TRBV20-1	13	TRBJ2-3	TGCAGTGCGGAAATAGCGGGATTAGATACGCAGTATTTT	CSAEIAGLDTQYF
NA	NA	TRBV3-1	13	TRBJ2-5	TGTGCCAGCAGCCAAGCGGGAGAAGAGACCCAGTACTTC	CASSQAGEETQYF
many	NA	TRBV9	14	TRBJ2-7	TGTGCCAGCAGCGTAGGGGGGGACGACTACGAGCAGTACTTC	CASSVGGDDYEQYF
many	NA	TRBV20-1	14	TRBJ2-7	TGCAGTGCTAGAACGGGACGGCAATTCTACGAGCAGTACTTC	CSARTGRQFYEQYF
many	TRBD2	TRBV10-3	15	TRBJ2-3	TGTGCCATCAGTGTGCGGGAGCCTAGCACAGATACGCAGTATTTT	CAISVREPSTDTQYF
few	NA	TRBV2	15	TRBJ2-1	TGTGCCAGCCACCGAATAGCGGCTGCCTACAATGAGCAGTTCTTC	CASHRIAAAYNEQFF
many	TRBD2	TRBV12-3/TRBV12-4	16	TRBJ2-7	TGTGCCAGCAGTTTCCGGCTAGCGGGAGGGGGATACGAGCAGTACTTC	CASSFRLAGGGYEQYF
many	NA	TRBV5-1	15	TRBJ2-1	TGCGCCAGCATATTGGGACCGAGCTCCTACAATGAGCAGTTCTTC	CASILGPSSYNEQFF
NA	NA	TRBV13	14	TRBJ2-2	TGTGCCAGCAGCCCCGTCCCGAACACCGGGGAGCTGTTTTTT	CASSPVPNTGELFF
few	TRBD2	TRBV2	15	TRBJ2-3	TGTGCCAGCCGTCCCGGGACTAGAGTAACAGATACGCAGTATTTT	CASRPGTRVTDTQYF
many	TRBD1	TRBV19	17	TRBJ1-5	TGTGCCAGTAGTACGCTCCCGGGACAGGGGGCGAATCAGCCCCAGCATTTT	CASSTLPGQGANQPQHF
many	NA	TRBV19	13	TRBJ2-1	TGTGCCAGTAGTACAGGGCCATACAATGAGCAGTTCTTC	CASSTGPYNEQFF
many	NA	TRBV5-1	16	TRBJ1-5	TGCGCCAGCAGCTTGGAATCAGGGCGCGTAGATCAGCCCCAGCATTTT	CASSLESGRVDQPQHF
many	NA	TRBV28	13	TRBJ2-3	TGTGCCAGCAGGACCTCGGTCACAGATACGCAGTATTTT	CASRTSVTDTQYF
many	TRBD1	TRBV3-1	15	TRBJ2-7	TGTGCCAGCAGCCAAGCCGGGACAGGTACCTACGAGCAGTACTTC	CASSQAGTGTYEQYF
many	TRBD2	TRBV20-1	15	TRBJ2-1	TGCAGTGCTATTAGTATAAGCGGGGGTCGCAATGAGCAGTTCTTC	CSAISISGGRNEQFF
many	TRBD2	TRBV7-8	16	TRBJ2-3	TGTGCCAGCAGCGGGACTAGCGGGGGGCCGCGAGATACGCAGTATTTT	CASSGTSGGPRDTQYF
NA	TRBD2	TRBV11-2	14	TRBJ2-1	TGTGCCACCTCACTAGCGGGAGATTATTTTGAGCAGTTCTTC	CATSLAGDYFEQFF
many	NA	TRBV29-1	13	TRBJ1-1	TGCAGCGTTGGTGGGCAGGGTAACACTGAAGCTTTCTTT	CSVGGQGNTEAFF
many	NA	TRBV5-1	15	TRBJ1-5	TGCGCCAGCAGCTTTAATGGGGATTTAAGTCAGCCCCAGCATTTT	CASSFNGDLSQPQHF
many	TRBD1	TRBV12-3/TRBV12-4	13	TRBJ1-2	TGTGCCAGCAGTTTAGGACAGGGATATGGCTACACCTTC	CASSLGQGYGYTF
many	NA	TRBV12-3/TRBV12-4	15	TRBJ1-5	TGTGCCAGCAGTTTTCTTTGGGACAGCAATCAGCCCCAGCATTTT	CASSFLWDSNQPQHF
many	NA	TRBV12-3/TRBV12-4	15	TRBJ2-1	TGTGCCAGCAGGCTCCGACTAGAGGCCTACAATGAGCAGTTCTTC	CASRLRLEAYNEQFF
NA	TRBD1	TRBV6-1	13	TRBJ2-5	TGTGCCAGCGGAAGGGACAGGACAGAGACCCAGTACTTC	CASGRDRTETQYF
NA	NA	TRBV28	16	TRBJ2-1	TGTGCCAGCAGTTTATGGGCGGGGTCCGCTTACAATGAGCAGTTCTTC	CASSLWAGSAYNEQFF
few	NA	TRBV20-1	14	TRBJ2-2	TGCAGTGCTAGAGTGCTTATTAGTGGCGGGGAGCTGTTTTTT	CSARVLISGGELFF
NA	NA	TRBV12-3/TRBV12-4	13	TRBJ2-3	TGTGCCAGCAGAACTACAGGCACAGATACGCAGTATTTT	CASRTTGTDTQYF
many	TRBD1	TRBV2	16	TRBJ2-2	TGTGCCAGCAGCCTAATAGGGACAGCTAACACCGGGGAGCTGTTTTTT	CASSLIGTANTGELFF